This T cell receptor beta chain was sequenced for a study of blood T cell repertoires in COVID-19. On the study more broadly: COVID-19 samples collected from the United States, Italy and Spain covered acute and convalescent phases.

Per the authors' pipeline: Reference gene primer amplification gave estimated nucleated cell counts. Data came from immunoSEQ multiplex PCR; TCRdb stores just in-frame clones and leaves some out. V and J calls and clone size follow that table, whereas D and trimming were derived from the DNA. The sample has 150,000 to 250,000 clones, approximately 82% seen once; the top ten hold 6.9%. In this sample, this clone turned up once. The CDR3 is 14 residues long. CDR1 is LNHDA, CDR2 SQIVND, per germline (reference sequence). Trimming pared 0 bases from V and 8 bases from J, leaving 13 bases between. This receptor was identified in a human donor with acute or convalescent COVID-19. The donor label of this sample is uncertain. The gene calls are TRBV19 and TRBJ1-2; D ambiguous. The material sequenced was peripheral blood. CDR3 amino acids: CASSIEGRTGGYTF. CDR3 nucleotide sequence: TGTGCCAGTAGTATAGAAGGGCGGACGGGAGGCTACACCTTC.